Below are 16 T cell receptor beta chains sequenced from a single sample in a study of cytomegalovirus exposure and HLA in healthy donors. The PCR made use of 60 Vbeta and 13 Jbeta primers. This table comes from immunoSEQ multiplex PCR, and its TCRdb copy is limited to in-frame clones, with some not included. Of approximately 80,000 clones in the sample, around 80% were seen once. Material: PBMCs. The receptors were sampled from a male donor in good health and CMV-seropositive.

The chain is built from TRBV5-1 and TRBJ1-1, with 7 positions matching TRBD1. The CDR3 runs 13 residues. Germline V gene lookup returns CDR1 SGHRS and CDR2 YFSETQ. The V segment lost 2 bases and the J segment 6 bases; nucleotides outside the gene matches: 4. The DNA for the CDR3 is TGCGCCAGCAGCTTAAGACAGGGCCCTGAAGCTTTCTTT. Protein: CASSLRQGPEAFF. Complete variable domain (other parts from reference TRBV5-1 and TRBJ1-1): KAGVTQTPRYLIKTRGQQVTLSCSPISGHRSVSWYQQTPGQGLQFLFEYFSETQRNKGNFPGRFSGRQFSNSRSEMNVSTLELGDSALYLCASSLRQGPEAFFGQGTRLTVV.

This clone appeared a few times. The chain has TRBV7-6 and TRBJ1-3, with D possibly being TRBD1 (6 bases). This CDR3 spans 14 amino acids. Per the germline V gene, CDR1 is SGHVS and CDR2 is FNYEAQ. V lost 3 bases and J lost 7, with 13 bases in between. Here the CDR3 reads CASSFNDRTNTIYF. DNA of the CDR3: TGTGCCAGCAGCTTTAATGACAGGACCAACACCATATATTTT.

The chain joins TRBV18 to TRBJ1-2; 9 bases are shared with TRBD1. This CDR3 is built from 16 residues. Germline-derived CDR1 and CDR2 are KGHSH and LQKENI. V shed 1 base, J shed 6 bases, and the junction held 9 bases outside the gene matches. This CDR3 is CASSPLGSWTGDGYTF. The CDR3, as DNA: TGTGCCAGCTCACCACTTGGGTCGTGGACAGGGGATGGCTACACCTTC.

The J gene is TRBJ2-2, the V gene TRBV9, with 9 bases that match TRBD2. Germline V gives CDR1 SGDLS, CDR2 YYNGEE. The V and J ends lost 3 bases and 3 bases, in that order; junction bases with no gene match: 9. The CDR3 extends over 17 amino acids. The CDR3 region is CASSATSSGSYTGELFF. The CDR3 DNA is TGTGCCAGCAGCGCCACAAGTAGCGGGAGTTACACCGGGGAGCTGTTTTTT.

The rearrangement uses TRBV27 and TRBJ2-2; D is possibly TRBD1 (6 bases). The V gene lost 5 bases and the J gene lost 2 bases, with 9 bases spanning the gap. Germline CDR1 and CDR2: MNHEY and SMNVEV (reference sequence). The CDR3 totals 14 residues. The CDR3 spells CASSRTENTGELFF. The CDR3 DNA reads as TGTGCCAGCAGTCGGACAGAAAACACCGGGGAGCTGTTTTTT.

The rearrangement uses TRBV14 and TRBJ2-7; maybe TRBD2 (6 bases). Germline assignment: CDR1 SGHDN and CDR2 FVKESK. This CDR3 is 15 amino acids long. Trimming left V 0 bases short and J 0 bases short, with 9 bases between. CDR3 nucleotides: TGTGCCAGCAGCCAAGATCGGGGAGGCTCCTACGAGCAGTACTTC. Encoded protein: CASSQDRGGSYEQYF. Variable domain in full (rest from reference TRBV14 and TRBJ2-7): EAGVTQFPSHSVIEKGQTVTLRCDPISGHDNLYWYRRVMGKEIKFLLHFVKESKQDESGMPNNRFLAERTGGTYSTLKVQPAELEDSGVYFCASSQDRGGSYEQYFGPGTRLTVT.

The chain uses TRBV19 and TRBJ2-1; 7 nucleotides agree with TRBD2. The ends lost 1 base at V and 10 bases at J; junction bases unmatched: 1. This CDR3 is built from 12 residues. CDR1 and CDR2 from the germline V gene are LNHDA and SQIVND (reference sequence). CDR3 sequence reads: CASSIVGREQFF. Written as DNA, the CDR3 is TGTGCCAGTAGTATAGTCGGGAGGGAGCAGTTCTTC.

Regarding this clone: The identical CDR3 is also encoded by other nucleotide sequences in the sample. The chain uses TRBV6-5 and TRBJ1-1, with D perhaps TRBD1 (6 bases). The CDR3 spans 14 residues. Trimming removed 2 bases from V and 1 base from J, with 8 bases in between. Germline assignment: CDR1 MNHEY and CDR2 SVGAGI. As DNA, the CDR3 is TGTGCCAGCAGTTACGACAGGAAGAACACTGAAGCTTTCTTT. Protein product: CASSYDRKNTEAFF.

CDR3 sequence: CASSHRDRNTEAFF. The CDR3, as DNA: TGTGCCAGCAGCCACCGGGACAGGAACACTGAAGCTTTCTTT. The rearrangement uses TRBV5-4 and TRBJ1-1; 7 bases are a match to TRBD1. V trimming: 4 bases; J trimming: 1 base; junction bases outside the gene matches: 4. Germline CDR1 is SGHNT and CDR2 is YYREEE (reference sequence). CDR3 length: 14 amino acids.

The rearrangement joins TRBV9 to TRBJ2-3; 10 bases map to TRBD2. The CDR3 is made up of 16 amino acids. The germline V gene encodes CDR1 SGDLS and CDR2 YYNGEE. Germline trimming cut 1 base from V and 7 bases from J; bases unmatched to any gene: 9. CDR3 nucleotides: TGTGCCAGCAGCGTACAGCTAGCGGGAGCGGGAAATACGCAGTATTTT. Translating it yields CASSVQLAGAGNTQYF.

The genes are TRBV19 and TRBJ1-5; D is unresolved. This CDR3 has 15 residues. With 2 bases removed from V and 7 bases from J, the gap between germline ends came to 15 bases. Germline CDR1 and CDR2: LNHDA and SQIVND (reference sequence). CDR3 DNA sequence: TGTGCCAGTAGTATAAGCAGAGGTGGTGGACAGCCCCAGCATTTT. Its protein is CASSISRGGGQPQHF. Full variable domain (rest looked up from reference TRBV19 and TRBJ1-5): DGGITQSPKYLFRKEGQNVTLSCEQNLNHDAMYWYRQDPGQGLRLIYYSQIVNDFQKGDIAEGYSVSREKKESFPLTVTSAQKNPTAFYLCASSISRGGGQPQHFGDGTRLSIL.

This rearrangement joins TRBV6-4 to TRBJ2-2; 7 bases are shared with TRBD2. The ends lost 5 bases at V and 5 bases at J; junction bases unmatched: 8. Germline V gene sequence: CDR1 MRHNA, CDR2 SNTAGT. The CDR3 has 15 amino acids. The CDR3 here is CASSFMAGDTGELFF. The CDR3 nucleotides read TGTGCCAGCAGTTTTATGGCGGGAGATACCGGGGAGCTGTTTTTT.

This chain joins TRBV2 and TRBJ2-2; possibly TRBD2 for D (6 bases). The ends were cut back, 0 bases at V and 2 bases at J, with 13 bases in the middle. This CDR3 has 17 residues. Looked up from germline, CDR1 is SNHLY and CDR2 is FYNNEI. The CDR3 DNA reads TGTGCCAGCAGTGAAGCGGTACTAGCTACTAACACCGGGGAGCTGTTTTTT. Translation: CASSEAVLATNTGELFF.

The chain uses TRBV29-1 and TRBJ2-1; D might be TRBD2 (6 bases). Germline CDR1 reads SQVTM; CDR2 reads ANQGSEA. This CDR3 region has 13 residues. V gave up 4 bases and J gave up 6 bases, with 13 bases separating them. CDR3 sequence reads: CSVVGGSSNEQFF. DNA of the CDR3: TGCAGCGTTGTTGGGGGGAGTAGCAATGAGCAGTTCTTC.

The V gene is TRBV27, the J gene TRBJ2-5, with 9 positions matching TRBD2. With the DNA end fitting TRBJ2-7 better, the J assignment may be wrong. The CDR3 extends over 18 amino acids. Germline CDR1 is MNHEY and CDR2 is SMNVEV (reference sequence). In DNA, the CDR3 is TGTGCCAGCAGTTTAAACCTGGGGGTAGCGGGAGTACGGTACGAGCAGTACTTC. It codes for CASSLNLGVAGVRYEQYF.

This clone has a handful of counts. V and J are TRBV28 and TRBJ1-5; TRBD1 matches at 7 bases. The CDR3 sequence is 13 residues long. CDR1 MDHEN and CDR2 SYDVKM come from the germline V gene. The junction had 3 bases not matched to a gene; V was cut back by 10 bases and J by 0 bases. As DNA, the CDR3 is TGTGCCACCAGGGACAGTAGCAATCAGCCCCAGCATTTT. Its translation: CATRDSSNQPQHF.